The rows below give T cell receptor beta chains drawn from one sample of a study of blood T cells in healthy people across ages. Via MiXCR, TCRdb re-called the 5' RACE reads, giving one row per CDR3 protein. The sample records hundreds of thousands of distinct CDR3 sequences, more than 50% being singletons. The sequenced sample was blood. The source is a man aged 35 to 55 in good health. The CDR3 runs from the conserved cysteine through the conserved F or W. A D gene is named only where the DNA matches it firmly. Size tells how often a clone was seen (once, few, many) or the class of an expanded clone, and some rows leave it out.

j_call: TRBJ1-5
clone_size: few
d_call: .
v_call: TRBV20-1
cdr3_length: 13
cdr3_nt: TGCAGTGCTAGCAAGGGGATCGGTCAGCCCCAGCATTTT
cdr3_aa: CSASKGIGQPQHF

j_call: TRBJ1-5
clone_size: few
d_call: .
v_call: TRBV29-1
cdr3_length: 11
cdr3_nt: TGCAGCGTTGTCGTAGCGGGGGCCCAGCATTTT
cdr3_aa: CSVVVAGAQHF

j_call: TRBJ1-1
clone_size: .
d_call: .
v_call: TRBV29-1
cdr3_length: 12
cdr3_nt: TGCAGCGTCGATGAGGGCGACACTGAAGCTTTCTTT
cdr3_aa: CSVDEGDTEAFF

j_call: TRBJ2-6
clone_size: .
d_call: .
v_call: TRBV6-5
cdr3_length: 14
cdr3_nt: TGTGCCAGCAGCGAGCCTAGAGGGGCCAACGCCCTGACTTTC
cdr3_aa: CASSEPRGANALTF

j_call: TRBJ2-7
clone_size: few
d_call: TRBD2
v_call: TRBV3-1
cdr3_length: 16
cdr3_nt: TGTGCCAGCAGCCCTGGACTAGCGGGGGCTTCCTACGAGCAGTACTTC
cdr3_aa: CASSPGLAGASYEQYF

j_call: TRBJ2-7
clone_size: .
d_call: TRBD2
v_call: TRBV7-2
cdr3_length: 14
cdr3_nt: TGTGCCAGCAGCGTGACTAGCGGAACCTACGAGCAGTACTTC
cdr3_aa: CASSVTSGTYEQYF

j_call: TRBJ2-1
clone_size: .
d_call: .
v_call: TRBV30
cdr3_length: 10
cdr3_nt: TGTGCCTGGGGGTGGTATGAGCAGTTCTTC
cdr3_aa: CAWGWYEQFF

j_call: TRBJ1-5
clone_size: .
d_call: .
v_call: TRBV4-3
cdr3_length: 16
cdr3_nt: TGCGCCAGCAGCCTACTTCACCAGGGCAAGGCTCAGCCCCAGCATTTT
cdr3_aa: CASSLLHQGKAQPQHF

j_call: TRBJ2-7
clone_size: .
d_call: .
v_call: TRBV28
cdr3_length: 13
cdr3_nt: TGTGCCAGCAGTTTACACAGAAGCTACGAGCAGTACTTC
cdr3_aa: CASSLHRSYEQYF

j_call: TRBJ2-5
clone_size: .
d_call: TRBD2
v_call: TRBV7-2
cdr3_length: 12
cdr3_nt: TGTGCCAGCAGCGTAGCGGGGGGGCCCCAGTACTTC
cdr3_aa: CASSVAGGPQYF

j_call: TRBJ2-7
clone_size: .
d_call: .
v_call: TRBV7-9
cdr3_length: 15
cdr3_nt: TGTGCCAGCAGCTTAAGCCCCGGGAGCGCCTACGAGCAGTACTTC
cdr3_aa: CASSLSPGSAYEQYF

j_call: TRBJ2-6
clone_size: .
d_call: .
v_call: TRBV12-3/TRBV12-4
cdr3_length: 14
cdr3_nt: TGTGCCAGCTTTGGAGACTCTGGGGCCAACGTCCTGACTTTC
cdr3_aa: CASFGDSGANVLTF

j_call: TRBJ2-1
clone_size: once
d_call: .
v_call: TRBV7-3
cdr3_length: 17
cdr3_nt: TGTGCCAGCAGCCCCCGGACTCTAGGGTCCTCCTACAATGAGCAGTTCTTC
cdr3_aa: CASSPRTLGSSYNEQFF

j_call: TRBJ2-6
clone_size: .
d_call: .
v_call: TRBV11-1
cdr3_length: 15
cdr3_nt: TGTGCCACCCGGGGAGGAACCTCTGGGGCCAACGTCCTGACTTTC
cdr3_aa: CATRGGTSGANVLTF

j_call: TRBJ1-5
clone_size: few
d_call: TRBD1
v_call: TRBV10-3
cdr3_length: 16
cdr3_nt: TGTGCCATCAGTGAGGGACAGGGCGGCCCCAATCAGCCCCAGCATTTT
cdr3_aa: CAISEGQGGPNQPQHF

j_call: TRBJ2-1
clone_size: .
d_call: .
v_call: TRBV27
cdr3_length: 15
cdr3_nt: TGTGCCAGCAAAACGGCCTCAGGATCCTACAATGAGCAGTTCTTC
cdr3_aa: CASKTASGSYNEQFF

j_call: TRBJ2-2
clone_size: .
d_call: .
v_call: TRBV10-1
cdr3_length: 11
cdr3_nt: TGCGCCAGCAGAAGCTCCGGGGAGCTGTTTTTT
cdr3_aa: CASRSSGELFF

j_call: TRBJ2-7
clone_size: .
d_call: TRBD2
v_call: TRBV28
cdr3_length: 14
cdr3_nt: TGTGCCAGCTACGGGACTAACCGACCTTACGAGCAGTACTTC
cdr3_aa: CASYGTNRPYEQYF

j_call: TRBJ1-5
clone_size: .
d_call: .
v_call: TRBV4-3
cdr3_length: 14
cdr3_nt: TGCGCCAGCAGCCAAGCAGGGATTGGTCAGCCCCAGCATTTT
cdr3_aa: CASSQAGIGQPQHF

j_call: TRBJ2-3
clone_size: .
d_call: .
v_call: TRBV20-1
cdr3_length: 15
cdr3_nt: TGCAGTGCTAAGAAGGGTCAGGACCGCACAGATACGCAGTATTTT
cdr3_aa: CSAKKGQDRTDTQYF

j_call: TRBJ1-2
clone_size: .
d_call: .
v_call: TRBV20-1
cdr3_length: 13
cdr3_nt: TGCAGTGCCCCGAAAGCAGACGTCTATGGCTACACCTTC
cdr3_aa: CSAPKADVYGYTF

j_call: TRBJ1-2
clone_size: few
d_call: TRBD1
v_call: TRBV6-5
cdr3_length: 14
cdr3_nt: TGTGCCAGCAGTTACGCCCGGACAGGGGATGGCTACACCTTC
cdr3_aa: CASSYARTGDGYTF

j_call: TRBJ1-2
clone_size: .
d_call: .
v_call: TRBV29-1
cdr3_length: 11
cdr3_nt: TGCAGCGTTGGACAGGTTAGTGGCTACACCTTC
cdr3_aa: CSVGQVSGYTF

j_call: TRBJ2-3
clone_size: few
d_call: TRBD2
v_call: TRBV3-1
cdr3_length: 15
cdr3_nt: TGTGCCAGCAGCCAAGAGCGGGGGTTCACAGATACGCAGTATTTT
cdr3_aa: CASSQERGFTDTQYF

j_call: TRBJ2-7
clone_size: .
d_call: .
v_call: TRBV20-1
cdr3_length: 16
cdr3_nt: TGCAGTGCTAGAGATGAAGTTTTTGGGGGAACCTACGAGCAGTACTTC
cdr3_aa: CSARDEVFGGTYEQYF

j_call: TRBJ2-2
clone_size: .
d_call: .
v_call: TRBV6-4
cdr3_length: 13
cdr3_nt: TGTGCCAGCAGTACTGACCCTATGGGGGAGCTGTTTTTT
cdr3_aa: CASSTDPMGELFF

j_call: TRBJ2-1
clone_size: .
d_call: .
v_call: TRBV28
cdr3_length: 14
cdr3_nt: TGTGCCAGCAGCCCCGGCACATCCTACAATGAGCAGTTCTTC
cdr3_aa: CASSPGTSYNEQFF